The rows below give T cell receptor beta chains drawn from one sample of a study of response to subunit inactivated influenza vaccine. TCRdb reprocessed the RT-PCR reads with MiXCR, giving one entry per CDR3 protein. The table includes about 800,000 distinct CDR3 sequences, approximately 21% detected once. The specimen was PBMCs from blood, collected approximately 5 days after vaccination. The receptors stem from a man in his fifties who received an inactivated influenza vaccine. CDR3s include the opening cysteine and the closing phenylalanine or tryptophan. D genes are given only for firm matches. Clone size appears in some rows only: once, few, many, or a class for an expanded clone.

V	J	size	D	CDR3	DNA
TRBV11-2	TRBJ2-7	few	NA	CASSPLIGSYEQYF	TGTGCCAGCAGCCCGCTGATAGGCTCCTACGAGCAGTACTTC
TRBV12-3/TRBV12-4	TRBJ1-2	NA	NA	CASSLRGGGYTF	TGTGCCAGCAGTTTAAGGGGAGGTGGCTACACCTTC
TRBV28	TRBJ2-1	few	TRBD1	CASSPIQGGAYNEQFF	TGTGCCAGCAGCCCAATACAGGGGGGCGCCTACAATGAGCAGTTCTTC
TRBV18	TRBJ2-3	NA	NA	CASSPPVGSSTDTQYF	TGTGCCAGCTCACCACCGGTCGGGTCTAGCACAGATACGCAGTATTTT
TRBV7-2	TRBJ1-1	NA	NA	CASSLRVGDIGEAFF	TGTGCCAGCAGCTTAAGGGTGGGGGATATCGGTGAAGCTTTCTTT
TRBV18	TRBJ2-2	many	NA	CASSPRTANTGELFF	TGTGCCAGCAGCCCCAGGACAGCGAACACCGGGGAGCTGTTTTTT
TRBV30	TRBJ2-5	NA	TRBD1	CAWSVLRGPQETQYF	TGTGCCTGGAGTGTTCTCAGGGGGCCCCAAGAGACCCAGTACTTC
TRBV5-1	TRBJ2-7	few	NA	CASSAGRLGYEQYF	TGCGCCAGCAGCGCGGGTCGTTTGGGGTACGAGCAGTACTTC
TRBV6-5	TRBJ2-2	NA	NA	CASSYSGGKGELFF	TGTGCCAGCAGTTACAGTGGGGGGAAAGGGGAGCTGTTTTTT
TRBV4-1	TRBJ2-1	few	NA	CASSLQLASNEQFF	TGCGCCAGCAGCCTACAACTTGCTTCGAATGAGCAGTTCTTC
TRBV12-3/TRBV12-4	TRBJ1-2	few	NA	CASSLKVSAGYTF	TGTGCCAGCAGTTTAAAGGTTTCAGCTGGCTACACCTTC
TRBV12-3/TRBV12-4	TRBJ1-2	few	NA	CASSLKGGVFGYTF	TGTGCCAGCAGTTTAAAGGGCGGTGTATTTGGCTACACCTTC
TRBV5-1	TRBJ1-1	few	NA	CASRPGWGGDTEAFF	TGCGCCAGCAGGCCAGGCTGGGGCGGGGACACTGAAGCTTTCTTT
TRBV28	TRBJ2-1	NA	NA	CASSLAGTTYNEQFF	TGTGCCAGCAGTTTGGCGGGAACCACCTACAATGAGCAGTTCTTC
TRBV4-3	TRBJ2-5	many	TRBD2	CASSQTGGATETQYF	TGCGCCAGCAGCCAGACCGGGGGGGCAACGGAGACCCAGTACTTC
TRBV4-2	TRBJ2-7	few	NA	CASSQGPYSYEQYF	TGTGCCAGCAGCCAAGGTCCTTACTCCTACGAGCAGTACTTC
TRBV9	TRBJ2-1	NA	TRBD2	CASSVVAGAAYNEQFF	TGTGCCAGCAGCGTAGTCGCGGGAGCAGCCTACAATGAGCAGTTCTTC
TRBV29-1	TRBJ2-5	NA	NA	CSVEDLGGGETQYF	TGCAGCGTTGAAGATCTGGGAGGAGGGGAGACCCAGTACTTC
TRBV20-1	TRBJ1-2	NA	NA	CSAREGVSNYGYTF	TGCAGTGCTAGAGAGGGGGTATCTAACTATGGCTACACCTTC
TRBV6-5	TRBJ1-1	few	NA	CASSYDTPVPMSNTEAFF	TGTGCCAGCAGTTACGACACTCCCGTCCCGATGTCGAACACTGAAGCTTTCTTT
TRBV29-1	TRBJ2-1	NA	TRBD2	CSVEATRGGYNEQFF	TGCAGCGTTGAAGCCACCCGGGGGGGTTACAATGAGCAGTTCTTC
TRBV20-1	TRBJ2-7	NA	NA	CSASLEGRIAYYEQYF	TGCAGTGCCTCGTTGGAGGGAAGGATAGCGTACTACGAGCAGTACTTC